The subject of this entry is one TCR beta chain. Its antigen is currently unknown. The sample belongs to a study of T cell repertoires in cytomegalovirus infection. From the reads, TCRdb called clonotypes with MiXCR, one entry per CDR3 protein. This sample carries under 850,000 distinct CDR3 sequences, around 30% of them seen once, and the ten largest clones take over 15%. With 5 bases removed from V and 0 bases from J, the gap between germline ends came to 5 bases. The CDR3 loop spans 14 amino acids. CDR1 and CDR2 from the germline V gene are SGHAT and FQNNGV. The sequence derives from a human donor in good health (CMV status not recorded). Some clones in this sample may be carry-over from other donors' samples. The rearrangement uses TRBV11-2 and TRBJ1-6; D call uncertain. Here the sequenced sample was cultured PBMCs, taken from culture after CMV antigen stimulation. DNA for the CDR3: TGTGCCAGCAGCGGGAGCTCCTATAATTCACCCCTCCACTTT. This gives the protein CASSGSSYNSPLHF.